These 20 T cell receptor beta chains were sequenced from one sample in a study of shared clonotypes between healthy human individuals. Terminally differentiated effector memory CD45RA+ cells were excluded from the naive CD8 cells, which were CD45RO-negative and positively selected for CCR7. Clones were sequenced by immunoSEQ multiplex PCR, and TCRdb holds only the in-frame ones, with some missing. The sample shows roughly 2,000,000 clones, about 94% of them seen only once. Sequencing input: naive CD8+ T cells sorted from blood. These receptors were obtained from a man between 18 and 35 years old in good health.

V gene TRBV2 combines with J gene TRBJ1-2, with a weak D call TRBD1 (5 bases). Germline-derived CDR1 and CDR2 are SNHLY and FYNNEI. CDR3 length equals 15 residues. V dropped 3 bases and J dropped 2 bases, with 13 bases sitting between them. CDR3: CASSEWGTGNYGYTF. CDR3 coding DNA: TGTGCCAGCAGTGAGTGGGGGACTGGCAACTATGGCTACACCTTC.

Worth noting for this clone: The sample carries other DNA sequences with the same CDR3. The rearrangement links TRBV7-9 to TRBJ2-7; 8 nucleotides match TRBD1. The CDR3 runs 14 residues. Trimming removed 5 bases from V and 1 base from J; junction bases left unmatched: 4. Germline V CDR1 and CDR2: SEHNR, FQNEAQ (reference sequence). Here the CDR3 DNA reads TGTGCCAGCAGCCCCCGGACAGGGTCCTACGAGCAGTACTTC. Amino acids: CASSPRTGSYEQYF. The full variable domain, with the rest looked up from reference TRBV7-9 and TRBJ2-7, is DTGVSQNPRHKITKRGQNVTFRCDPISEHNRLYWYRQTLGQGPEFLTYFQNEAQLEKSRLLSDRFSAERPKGSFSTLEIQRTEQGDSAMYLCASSPRTGSYEQYFGPGTRLTVT.

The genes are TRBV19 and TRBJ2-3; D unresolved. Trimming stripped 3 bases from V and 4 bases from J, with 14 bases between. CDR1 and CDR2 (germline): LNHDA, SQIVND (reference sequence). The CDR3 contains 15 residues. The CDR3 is CASSMTPIASDTQYF. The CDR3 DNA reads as TGTGCCAGTAGTATGACTCCTATAGCCTCAGATACGCAGTATTTT. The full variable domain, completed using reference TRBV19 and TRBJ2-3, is DGGITQSPKYLFRKEGQNVTLSCEQNLNHDAMYWYRQDPGQGLRLIYYSQIVNDFQKGDIAEGYSVSREKKESFPLTVTSAQKNPTAFYLCASSMTPIASDTQYFGPGTRLTVL.

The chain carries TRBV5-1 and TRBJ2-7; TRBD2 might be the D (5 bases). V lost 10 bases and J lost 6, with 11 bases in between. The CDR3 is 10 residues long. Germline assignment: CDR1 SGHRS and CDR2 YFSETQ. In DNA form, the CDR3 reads TGCGCCGCCAGCGGTGCCGAGCAGTACTTC. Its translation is CAASGAEQYF.

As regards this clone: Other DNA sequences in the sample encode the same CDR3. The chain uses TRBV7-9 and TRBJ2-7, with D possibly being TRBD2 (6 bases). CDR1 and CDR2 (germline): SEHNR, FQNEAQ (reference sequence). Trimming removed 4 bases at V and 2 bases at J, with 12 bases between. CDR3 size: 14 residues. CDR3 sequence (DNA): TGTGCCAGCAGCTGGGAGGAGGTTCCCTACGAGCAGTACTTC. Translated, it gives CASSWEEVPYEQYF.

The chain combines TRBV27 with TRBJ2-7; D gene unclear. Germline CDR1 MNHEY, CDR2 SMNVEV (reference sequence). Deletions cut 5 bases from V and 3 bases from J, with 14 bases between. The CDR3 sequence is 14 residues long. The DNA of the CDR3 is TGTGCCAGCAGTGGTGGGGTCTCTGGCTACGAGCAGTACTTC. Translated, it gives CASSGGVSGYEQYF.

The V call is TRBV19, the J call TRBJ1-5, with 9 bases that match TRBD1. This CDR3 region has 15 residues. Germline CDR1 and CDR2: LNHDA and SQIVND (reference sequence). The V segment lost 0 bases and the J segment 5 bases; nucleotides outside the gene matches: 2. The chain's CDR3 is CASSIEGQGYQPQHF. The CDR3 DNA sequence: TGTGCCAGTAGTATAGAAGGACAGGGGTATCAGCCCCAGCATTTT.

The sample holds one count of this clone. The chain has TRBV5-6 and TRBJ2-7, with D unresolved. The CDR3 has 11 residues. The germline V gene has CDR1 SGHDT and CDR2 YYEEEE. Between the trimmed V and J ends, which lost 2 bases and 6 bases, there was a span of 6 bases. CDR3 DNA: TGTGCCAGCAGCTTTGAGTCCGAGCAGTACTTC. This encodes CASSFESEQYF.

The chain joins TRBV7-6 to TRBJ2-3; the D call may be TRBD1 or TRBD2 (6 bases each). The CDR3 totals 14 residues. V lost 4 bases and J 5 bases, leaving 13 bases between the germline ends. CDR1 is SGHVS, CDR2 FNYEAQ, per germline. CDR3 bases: TGTGCCAGCAGCTCTGGGGGGCCAGGAGATACGCAGTATTTT. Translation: CASSSGGPGDTQYF.

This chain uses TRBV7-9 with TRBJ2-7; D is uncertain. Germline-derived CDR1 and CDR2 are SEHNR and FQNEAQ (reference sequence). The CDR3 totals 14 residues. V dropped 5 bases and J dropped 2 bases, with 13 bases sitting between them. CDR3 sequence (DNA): TGTGCCAGCAGCCCCGAAGGTTCGGCCTACGAGCAGTACTTC. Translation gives CASSPEGSAYEQYF.

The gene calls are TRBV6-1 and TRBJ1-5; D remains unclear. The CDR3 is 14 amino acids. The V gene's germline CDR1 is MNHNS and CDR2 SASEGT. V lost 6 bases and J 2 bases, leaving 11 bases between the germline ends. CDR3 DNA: TGTGCCAGCAGCCCGGGTCTCGGCAATCAGCCCCAGCATTTT. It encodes CASSPGLGNQPQHF.

The CDR3 nucleotides read TGTGCCAGCAGCTTACGTCGGAGCACAGATACGCAGTATTTT. Translated: CASSLRRSTDTQYF. V is TRBV13 and J is TRBJ2-3; no firm D call. Germline V gene lookup returns CDR1 PRHDT and CDR2 FYEKMQ (reference sequence). V was cut by 2 bases and J by 0 bases, with 6 bases left in between. The CDR3 sequence is 14 residues long.

The CDR3 loop is CASMAGVTEAFF. The CDR3 DNA is TGTGCCAGCATGGCTGGGGTTACTGAAGCTTTCTTT. The chain has TRBV7-9 and TRBJ1-1; D gene ambiguous. Deletions cut 7 bases from V and 5 bases from J, with 11 bases between. Per germline, CDR1 SEHNR and CDR2 FQNEAQ (reference sequence). This CDR3 has 12 amino acids.

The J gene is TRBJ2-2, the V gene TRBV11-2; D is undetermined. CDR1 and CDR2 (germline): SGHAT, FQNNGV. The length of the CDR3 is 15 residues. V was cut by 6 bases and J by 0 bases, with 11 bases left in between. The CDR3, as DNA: TGTGCCAGCAGTCTAAGATATACGAACACCGGGGAGCTGTTTTTT. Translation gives CASSLRYTNTGELFF.

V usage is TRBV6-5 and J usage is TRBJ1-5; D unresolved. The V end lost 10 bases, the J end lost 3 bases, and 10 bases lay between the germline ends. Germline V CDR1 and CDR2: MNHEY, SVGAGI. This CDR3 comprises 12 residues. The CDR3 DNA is TGTGCCATCGGGCTACTCAATCAGCCCCAGCATTTT. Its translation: CAIGLLNQPQHF.

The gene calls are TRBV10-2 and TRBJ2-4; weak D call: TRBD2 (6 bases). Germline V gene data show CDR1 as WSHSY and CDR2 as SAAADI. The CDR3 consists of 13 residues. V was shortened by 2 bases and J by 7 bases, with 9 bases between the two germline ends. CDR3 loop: CASSEMAGNIQYF. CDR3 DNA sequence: TGCGCCAGCAGTGAGATGGCGGGGAACATTCAGTACTTC.

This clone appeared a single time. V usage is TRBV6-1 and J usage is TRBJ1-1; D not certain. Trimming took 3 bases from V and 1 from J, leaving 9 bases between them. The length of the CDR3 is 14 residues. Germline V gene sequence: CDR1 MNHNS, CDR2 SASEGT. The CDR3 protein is CASSDEVENTEAFF. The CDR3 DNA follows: TGTGCCAGCAGTGACGAAGTTGAGAACACTGAAGCTTTCTTT.

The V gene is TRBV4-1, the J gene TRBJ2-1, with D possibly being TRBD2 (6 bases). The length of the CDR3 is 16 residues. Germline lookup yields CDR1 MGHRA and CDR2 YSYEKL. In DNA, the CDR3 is TGCGCGAGCCTCCCTCATAGCGGAGGCTCCTACAATGAGCAGTTCTTC. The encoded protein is CASLPHSGGSYNEQFF.

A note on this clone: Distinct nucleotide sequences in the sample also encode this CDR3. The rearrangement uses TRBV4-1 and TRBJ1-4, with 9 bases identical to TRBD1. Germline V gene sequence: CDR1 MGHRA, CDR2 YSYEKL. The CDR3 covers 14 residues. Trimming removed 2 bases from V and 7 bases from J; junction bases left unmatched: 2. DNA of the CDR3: TGCGCCAGCAGCCAAACAGGGGGCTTTGAAAAACTGTTTTTT. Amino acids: CASSQTGGFEKLFF.

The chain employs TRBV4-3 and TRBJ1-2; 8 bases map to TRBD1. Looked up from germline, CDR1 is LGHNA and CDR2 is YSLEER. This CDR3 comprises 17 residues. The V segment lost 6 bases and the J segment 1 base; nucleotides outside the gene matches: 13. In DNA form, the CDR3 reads TGCGCCAGCAGTCCCGGGACAGGCCCCCGTCTTAACTATGGCTACACCTTC. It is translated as CASSPGTGPRLNYGYTF.